The 23 T cell receptor beta chains below all came from one sample that was sequenced in a study of T-cell memory formation after mild COVID-19. TCRdb fed the 5' RACE reads into MiXCR, producing one record per CDR3 protein. The sample has around 110,000 distinct CDR3 sequences; about 17% are singletons. Sequences were obtained from PBMCs or a T cell subset sorted from them (not recorded which). These receptors were collected from an adult woman who had mild COVID-19 (a few samples of this study predate the infection). Cell type and time point are not known.

J is TRBJ1-1 and V is TRBV5-6; D may be TRBD1 (5 bases). Trimming cost V 0 bases and J 0 bases, with 12 bases left between them. CDR1 and CDR2 (germline): SGHDT, YYEEEE. The CDR3 has 16 residues. CDR3 sequence: CASSLVVGGMNTEAFF. For the CDR3, the DNA is TGTGCCAGCAGCTTGGTCGTTGGGGGAATGAACACTGAAGCTTTCTTT.

There are a few counts of this clonotype. The chain employs TRBV4-1 and TRBJ1-2; no clear D. Trimming pared 1 base from V and 2 bases from J, leaving 11 bases between. Germline V gene data show CDR1 as MGHRA and CDR2 as YSYEKL. This CDR3 comprises 15 residues. The CDR3 DNA sequence: TGCGCCAGCAGCCAAGGCGTAAGGGCCAACTATGGCTACACCTTC. As protein: CASSQGVRANYGYTF.

The rearrangement joins TRBV29-1 to TRBJ2-2, with D perhaps matching TRBD1 (5 bases). Germline lookup yields CDR1 SQVTM and CDR2 ANQGSEA. Trimming pared 5 bases from V and 4 bases from J, leaving 17 bases between. The CDR3 totals 15 residues. CDR3 in amino acids: CSVIRVGDVTGELFF. CDR3 nucleotide sequence: TGCAGCGTTATTAGGGTAGGGGATGTCACCGGGGAGCTGTTTTTT.

This clonotype was detected only a few times. This rearrangement joins TRBV6-2 or TRBV6-3 to TRBJ1-5, with 7 positions matching TRBD1. The CDR3 extends over 14 amino acids. Germline values: CDR1 MNHEY, CDR2 SVGEGT. The trim removed 2 bases at V and 5 bases at J, leaving 3 bases unmatched. The CDR3 coding sequence is TGTGCCAGCAGTTACCAGGGGGGATATCAGCCCCAGCATTTT. It encodes CASSYQGGYQPQHF.

The gene calls are TRBV6-5 and TRBJ2-1; 8 positions match TRBD2. Germline trimming cut 5 bases from V and 3 bases from J; bases unmatched to any gene: 6. Germline CDR1 and CDR2: MNHEY and SVGAGI. This CDR3 contains 15 residues. CDR3 amino acids: CASSGTRIFYNEQFF. The DNA for the CDR3 is TGTGCCAGCAGTGGGACTAGAATCTTCTACAATGAGCAGTTCTTC.

The chain is built from TRBV3-1 and TRBJ2-1, with 7 nucleotides matching TRBD1. With V trimmed by 2 bases and J by 2 bases, 3 bases remained unmatched. The germline gives CDR1 LGHDT, CDR2 YNNKEL (reference sequence). CDR3 size: 15 residues. CDR3 residues: CASSQLQGPYNEQFF. In DNA form, the CDR3 reads TGTGCCAGCAGCCAACTACAGGGGCCCTACAATGAGCAGTTCTTC.

CDR3 residues: CATSRERLAPSTDTQYF. In DNA, the CDR3 is TGTGCCACCAGCAGAGAGAGACTAGCGCCTAGCACAGATACGCAGTATTTT. The chain joins TRBV15 to TRBJ2-3, with 8 bases lining up with TRBD2. Germline V CDR1 and CDR2: LNHNV, YYDKDF (reference sequence). V shed 0 bases, J shed 0 bases, and the junction held 5 bases outside the gene matches. The CDR3 totals 17 residues.

This clonotype was found a few times. The CDR3 sequence is CASSAQPGRAVIYEQYF. The CDR3 region has the DNA TGTGCCAGCAGCGCTCAGCCGGGTAGGGCCGTTATCTACGAGCAGTACTTC. This chain connects TRBV5-6 to TRBJ2-7, with D unresolved. Trimming removed 4 bases from V and 3 bases from J, with 23 bases in between. The V gene's germline CDR1 is SGHDT and CDR2 YYEEEE. The CDR3 loop spans 17 amino acids.

This clonotype was observed a handful of times. V gene TRBV29-1 combines with J gene TRBJ2-1; tentatively, D is TRBD2 (6 bases). The CDR3 has 16 amino acids. With 3 bases removed from V and 6 bases from J, the gap between germline ends came to 21 bases. Germline CDR1 reads SQVTM; CDR2 reads ANQGSEA. The CDR3 DNA reads as TGCAGCGTTGAGACCCCCCCGGGGGAAATGATCAATGAGCAGTTCTTC. Its protein is CSVETPPGEMINEQFF.

This chain joins TRBV11-3 and TRBJ2-1, with a weak D call TRBD2 (6 bases). The CDR3 is 11 residues long. Germline V gene data show CDR1 as SGHNT and CDR2 as YENEEA. V was shortened by 6 bases and J by 12 bases, with 12 bases between the two germline ends. Here the CDR3 DNA reads TGTGCCAGCAGGGGGGGTGAGAGGCAGTTCTTC. Its translation: CASRGGERQFF.

The sample holds a few counts of this clonotype. V is TRBV29-1 and J is TRBJ2-1; 11 bases agree with TRBD2. The V and J ends lost 5 bases and 6 bases, in that order; junction bases with no gene match: 12. Germline V gives CDR1 SQVTM, CDR2 ANQGSEA. CDR3 length: 16 residues. The CDR3 region has the DNA TGCAGCGTTCCTGGGGGACTAGCGGAACTAGTCAATGAGCAGTTCTTC. It is translated as CSVPGGLAELVNEQFF.

There are a few counts of this clonotype. The rearrangement joins TRBV7-9 to TRBJ2-7, with D unclear. Germline V gene lookup returns CDR1 SEHNR and CDR2 FQNEAQ (reference sequence). V lost 4 bases, J lost 3 bases, and 13 bases lay in between. This CDR3 is 14 amino acids long. The DNA of the CDR3 is TGTGCCAGCAGCTGGTCGACCTTGAACTACGAGCAGTACTTC. Residues: CASSWSTLNYEQYF. Full variable domain (outside the CDR3, taken from reference TRBV7-9 and TRBJ2-7): DTGVSQNPRHKITKRGQNVTFRCDPISEHNRLYWYRQTLGQGPEFLTYFQNEAQLEKSRLLSDRFSAERPKGSFSTLEIQRTEQGDSAMYLCASSWSTLNYEQYFGPGTRLTVT.

This chain links TRBV4-1 with TRBJ2-7; no clear D gene. The CDR3 is 14 residues long. The germline V and J ends were trimmed by 4 bases and 5 bases, with 15 bases remaining between them. From germline, CDR1 is MGHRA and CDR2 YSYEKL. CDR3 sequence (DNA): TGCGCCAGCAGCCCCCGGCGGTACCTCGACGAGCAGTACTTC. Amino acid sequence: CASSPRRYLDEQYF.

The chain has TRBV11-1 and TRBJ2-7, with 9 bases aligning to TRBD2. V shed 5 bases, J shed 0 bases, and the junction held 5 bases outside the gene matches. CDR1 is SGHAT, CDR2 FQDESV, per germline (reference sequence). CDR3 length equals 15 residues. CDR3 region: CASSLRLAVSYEQYF. CDR3 nucleotides: TGTGCCAGCAGCCTCCGACTAGCGGTCTCCTACGAGCAGTACTTC.

The chain recombines TRBV6-2 or TRBV6-3 with TRBJ2-3; D may match TRBD1 or TRBD2 (5 bases each). CDR3 length: 14 residues. Germline CDR1 MNHEY, CDR2 SVGEGT. V lost 7 bases and J lost 2, with 13 bases in between. The CDR3 region has the DNA TGTGCCAGCACCCCGGGGCAGTTCACAGATACGCAGTATTTT. It specifies CASTPGQFTDTQYF.

The chain recombines TRBV6-1 with TRBJ2-7, with 11 bases identical to TRBD1. Germline-derived CDR1 and CDR2 are MNHNS and SASEGT. V gave up 3 bases and J gave up 6 bases; unmatched junction bases: 7. This CDR3 region has 15 residues. CDR3 coding DNA: TGTGCCAGCAGTGAGAGTAGGACAGGGGGCCGCGAGCAGTACTTC. Its protein product is CASSESRTGGREQYF.

This clonotype was observed a handful of times. The chain joins TRBV5-6 to TRBJ2-7; 9 bases line up with TRBD1. V gave up 3 bases and J gave up 6 bases; unmatched junction bases: 7. The germline V gene has CDR1 SGHDT and CDR2 YYEEEE. CDR3 length: 14 amino acids. CDR3 sequence (DNA): TGTGCCAGCAGCTGGGGGACAGGGCTCGGCGAGCAGTACTTC. Amino acids: CASSWGTGLGEQYF.

The rearrangement joins TRBV4-3 to TRBJ2-7; 8 bases agree with TRBD2. The V gene end was trimmed by 0 bases and the J gene end by 4 bases; junction bases not matched to a gene: 8. CDR1 and CDR2 (germline): LGHNA, YSLEER. This CDR3 comprises 16 residues. CDR3 nucleotide sequence: TGCGCCAGCAGCCAAGATCCAGCGGGAGCGTGGTACGAGCAGTACTTC. It is translated as CASSQDPAGAWYEQYF.

V and J are TRBV15 and TRBJ2-7; TRBD2 matches at 8 bases. Germline V gene lookup returns CDR1 LNHNV and CDR2 YYDKDF (reference sequence). J lost 3 bases, V lost 7 bases, and 8 bases had no gene match. The CDR3 totals 14 residues. CDR3 DNA sequence: TGTGCCACCAAGCCAGCGGGAGAAAGCTACGAGCAGTACTTC. This codes for CATKPAGESYEQYF.

This clonotype has just a few counts. The genes are TRBV12-3 or TRBV12-4 and TRBJ2-7; 8 positions agree with TRBD1. The CDR3 is 14 amino acids. V was pared by 5 bases and J by 2 bases, with 5 bases of the junction left unmatched. CDR3 nucleotide sequence: TGTGCCAGCAGTGAGGACAGGGTGGCCTACGAGCAGTACTTC. It yields the protein CASSEDRVAYEQYF.

The J gene is TRBJ2-2, the V gene TRBV10-3; D is undetermined. Germline values: CDR1 ENHRY, CDR2 SYGVKD. The CDR3 sequence is 12 residues long. V was shortened by 8 bases and J by 0 bases, with 4 bases between the two germline ends. CDR3 amino acids: CAIWPNTGELFF. CDR3 nucleotide sequence: TGTGCCATCTGGCCGAACACCGGGGAGCTGTTTTTT.

The rearrangement uses TRBV9 and TRBJ1-2; TRBD1 matches 8 bases. Germline-derived CDR1 and CDR2 are SGDLS and YYNGEE. The CDR3 consists of 14 residues. V was pared by 4 bases and J by 7 bases, with 9 bases of the junction left unmatched. The CDR3 is CASSFGQGLTGYTF. The CDR3 coding sequence is TGTGCCAGCAGCTTCGGACAGGGCCTTACTGGCTACACCTTC.

The table lists this clonotype with a few counts. The chain carries TRBV9 and TRBJ2-1; 8 bases map to TRBD2. The trim removed 0 bases at V and 7 bases at J, leaving 6 bases unmatched. The CDR3 runs to 15 residues. Germline V gene data show CDR1 as SGDLS and CDR2 as YYNGEE. Here the CDR3 DNA reads TGTGCCAGCAGCGTAGGCACTAGCGGCATGAATGAGCAGTTCTTC. This translates into CASSVGTSGMNEQFF.